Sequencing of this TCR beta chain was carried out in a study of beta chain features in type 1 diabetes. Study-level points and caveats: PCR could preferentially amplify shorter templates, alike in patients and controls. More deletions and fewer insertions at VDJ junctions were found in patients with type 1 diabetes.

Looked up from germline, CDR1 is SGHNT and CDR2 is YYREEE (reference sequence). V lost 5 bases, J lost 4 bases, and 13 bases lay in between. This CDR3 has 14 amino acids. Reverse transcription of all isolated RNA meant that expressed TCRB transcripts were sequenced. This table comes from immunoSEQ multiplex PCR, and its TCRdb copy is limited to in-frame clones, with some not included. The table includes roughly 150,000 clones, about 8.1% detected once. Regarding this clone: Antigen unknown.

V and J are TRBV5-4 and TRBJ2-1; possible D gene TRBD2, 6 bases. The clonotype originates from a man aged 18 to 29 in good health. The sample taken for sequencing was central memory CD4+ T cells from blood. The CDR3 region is CASRSRDFYNEQFF. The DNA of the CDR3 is TGTGCCAGCAGGTCCAGGGACTTTTACAATGAGCAGTTCTTC.